This T cell receptor beta chain was observed in a study of T cell changes during pregnancy in multiple sclerosis. The data were produced by immunoSEQ multiplex PCR, yet TCRdb's version contains in-frame clones alone and is incomplete. The sample yields about 44,000 clones, approximately 92% seen once. The V gene's germline CDR1 is LGHNA and CDR2 YSLEER. V gave up 3 bases and J gave up 0 bases; unmatched junction bases: 22. This CDR3 has 21 amino acids. Sequencing was performed on CD4+ T cells from peripheral blood mononuclear cells, taken in the first trimester of pregnancy. The TCR originated in a female donor with multiple sclerosis, enrolled in a pregnancy study. The rearrangement links TRBV4-3 to TRBJ1-1; 7 positions agree with TRBD1. CDR3 amino acids: CASSHHPAIGQVVLMNTEAFF. CDR3 nucleotides: TGCGCCAGCAGCCATCATCCCGCCATCGGACAGGTGGTCCTCATGAACACTGAAGCTTTCTTT.